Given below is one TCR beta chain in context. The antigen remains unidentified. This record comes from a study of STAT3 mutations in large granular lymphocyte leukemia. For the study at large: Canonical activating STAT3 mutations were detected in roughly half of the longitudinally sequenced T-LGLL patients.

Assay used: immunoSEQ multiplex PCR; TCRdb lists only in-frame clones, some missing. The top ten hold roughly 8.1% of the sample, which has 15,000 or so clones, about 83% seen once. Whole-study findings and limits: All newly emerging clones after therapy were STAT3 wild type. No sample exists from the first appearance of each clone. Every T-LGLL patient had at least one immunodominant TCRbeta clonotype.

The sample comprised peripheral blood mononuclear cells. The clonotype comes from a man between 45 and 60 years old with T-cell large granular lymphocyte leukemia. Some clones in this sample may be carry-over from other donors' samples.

The CDR3 here is CASSQGASGRRTDTQYF. CDR3 bases: TGCGCCAGCAGCCAAGGGGCCAGCGGGAGACGCACAGATACGCAGTATTTT. The rearrangement uses TRBV4-1 and TRBJ2-3; 8 bases align to TRBD2. Germline V lookup: CDR1 MGHRA, CDR2 YSYEKL. This CDR3 contains 17 residues. The ends lost 1 base at V and 1 base at J; junction bases unmatched: 7.